The rows below give T cell receptor beta chains drawn from one sample of a study of blood T cell repertoires in COVID-19. Libraries were prepared by immunoSEQ multiplex PCR; TCRdb keeps only in-frame clonotypes and omits some of them. Of a few hundred thousand clones detected, more than 85% appear once; the ten largest clones hold about 4%. Sequencing was performed on PBMCs or T cells enriched from blood (not recorded which). These receptors were taken from a woman aged 25 to 39 who had recovered from COVID-19. CDR3s include the opening cysteine and the closing phenylalanine or tryptophan. The order of the fields is J gene, V gene, D gene, clone size, CDR3 protein, CDR3 DNA. A D gene is named only where the DNA matches it firmly. Clone size is not always given. Where it is, it says once, few, many or a class for expanded clones.

J: TRBJ1-1; V: TRBV4-3; D: .; size: once; CDR3: CASSQGAGTYGYAFF; DNA: TGCGCCAGCAGCCAAGGGGCAGGAACCTATGGTTACGCTTTCTTT
J: TRBJ1-2; V: TRBV7-8; D: TRBD1; size: once; CDR3: CASSKLDQGVYGYTF; DNA: TGTGCCAGCAGCAAACTGGATCAGGGGGTCTATGGCTACACCTTC
J: TRBJ1-2; V: TRBV5-1; D: TRBD1; size: .; CDR3: CASSLGDRGHGYTF; DNA: TGCGCCAGCAGCTTGGGGGACAGGGGGCATGGCTACACCTTC
J: TRBJ2-7; V: TRBV2; D: TRBD2; size: .; CDR3: CASSEGSGSSYEQYF; DNA: TGTGCCAGCAGTGAAGGGAGCGGGAGCTCCTACGAGCAGTACTTC
J: TRBJ2-3; V: TRBV19; D: .; size: .; CDR3: CASSTGNTQYF; DNA: TGTGCCAGTAGTACGGGGAATACGCAGTATTTT
J: TRBJ2-1; V: TRBV11-1; D: .; size: .; CDR3: CASSLAAGSRHNEQFF; DNA: TGTGCCAGCAGCTTAGCAGCCGGGAGTCGGCACAATGAGCAGTTCTTC
J: TRBJ1-2; V: TRBV28; D: .; size: .; CDR3: CASSFYNYGYTF; DNA: TGTGCCAGCAGTTTTTATAACTATGGCTACACCTTC
J: TRBJ2-7; V: TRBV6-2/TRBV6-3; D: .; size: .; CDR3: CASSYVGYEQYF; DNA: TGTGCCAGCAGTTACGTCGGCTACGAGCAGTACTTC
J: TRBJ2-7; V: TRBV21-1; D: .; size: .; CDR3: CASQEGQGASYEQYF; DNA: TGTGCCAGCCAAGAAGGACAAGGAGCATCCTACGAGCAGTACTTC
J: TRBJ1-2; V: TRBV30; D: .; size: once; CDR3: CAWSGTANGYTF; DNA: TGTGCCTGGAGTGGGACTGCTAATGGCTACACCTTC
J: TRBJ1-1; V: TRBV3-1/TRBV3-2; D: .; size: .; CDR3: CASSLSWRDTEAFF; DNA: TGTGCCAGCAGCCTCAGTTGGAGGGACACTGAAGCTTTCTTT
J: TRBJ2-7; V: TRBV19; D: TRBD2; size: few; CDR3: CASTPGGTYEQYF; DNA: TGTGCCAGTACCCCGGGGGGAACCTACGAGCAGTACTTC
J: TRBJ1-2; V: TRBV2; D: .; size: .; CDR3: CASSVSANGGGYTF; DNA: TGTGCCAGCAGTGTATCCGCAAACGGCGGGGGCTACACCTTC
J: TRBJ1-1; V: TRBV28; D: .; size: .; CDR3: CASSRGGSSAEAFF; DNA: TGTGCCAGCAGTAGAGGGGGTTCAAGCGCTGAAGCTTTCTTT
J: TRBJ2-7; V: TRBV5-1; D: .; size: .; CDR3: CASSPSFGLGIYEQYF; DNA: TGCGCCAGCAGCCCGTCTTTCGGACTGGGAATCTACGAGCAGTACTTC
J: TRBJ2-2; V: TRBV6-4; D: TRBD1; size: .; CDR3: CASSASPFRTGRSGELFF; DNA: TGTGCCAGCAGTGCCTCGCCCTTCCGGACAGGGAGATCGGGGGAGCTGTTTTTT
J: TRBJ2-2; V: TRBV28; D: .; size: .; CDR3: CASSRRYTGELFF; DNA: TGTGCCAGCTCAAGGAGGTACACCGGGGAGCTGTTTTTT
J: TRBJ2-7; V: TRBV29-1; D: TRBD1; size: .; CDR3: CSAEGDRGPFEQYF; DNA: TGCAGCGCCGAGGGGGACAGGGGGCCCTTTGAGCAGTACTTC